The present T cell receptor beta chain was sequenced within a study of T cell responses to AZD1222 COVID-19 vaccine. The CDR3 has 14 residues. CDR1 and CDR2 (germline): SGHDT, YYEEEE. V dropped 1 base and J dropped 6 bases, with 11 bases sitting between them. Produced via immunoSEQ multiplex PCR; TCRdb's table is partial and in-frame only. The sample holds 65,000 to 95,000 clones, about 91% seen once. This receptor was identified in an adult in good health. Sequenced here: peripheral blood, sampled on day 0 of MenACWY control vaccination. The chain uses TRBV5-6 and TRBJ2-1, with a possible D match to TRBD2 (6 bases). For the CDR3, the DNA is TGTGCCAGCAGCTTGTCTCGGGGACTCAATGAGCAGTTCTTC. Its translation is CASSLSRGLNEQFF.